Sequencing of this T cell receptor (beta chain) was carried out in a study of blood T cell repertoires in COVID-19. Study information: T cells, B-cell-depleted T cells, or PBMCs supplied cDNA or gDNA.

Trimming cost V 5 bases and J 8 bases, with 12 bases left between them. From germline, CDR1 is DFQATT and CDR2 SNEGSKA (reference sequence). The CDR3 runs 11 residues. Sequenced by immunoSEQ multiplex PCR; TCRdb stores in-frame clones only, minus some. The sample consists of around 170,000 clones, roughly 88% of them appearing once. The TCR originated in a woman under 40 with acute or convalescent COVID-19. V gene TRBV20-1 combines with J gene TRBJ1-2, with no clear D. Sequencing input: peripheral blood. This chain's CDR3 is CSAPLRWGYTF. In DNA form, the CDR3 reads TGCAGTGCTCCCCTGCGATGGGGCTACACCTTC.